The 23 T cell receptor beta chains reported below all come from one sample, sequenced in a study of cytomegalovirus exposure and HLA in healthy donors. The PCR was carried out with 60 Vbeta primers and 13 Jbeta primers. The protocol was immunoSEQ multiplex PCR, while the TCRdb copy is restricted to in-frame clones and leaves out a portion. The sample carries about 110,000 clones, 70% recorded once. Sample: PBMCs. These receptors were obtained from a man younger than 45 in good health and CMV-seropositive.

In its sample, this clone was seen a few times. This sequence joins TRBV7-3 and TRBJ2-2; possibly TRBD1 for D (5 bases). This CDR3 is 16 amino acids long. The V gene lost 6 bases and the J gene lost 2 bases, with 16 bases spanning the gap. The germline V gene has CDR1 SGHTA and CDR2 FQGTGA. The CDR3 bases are TGTGCCAGCAGTTTCGACAGTTACTTAAACACCGGGGAGCTGTTTTTT. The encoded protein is CASSFDSYLNTGELFF.

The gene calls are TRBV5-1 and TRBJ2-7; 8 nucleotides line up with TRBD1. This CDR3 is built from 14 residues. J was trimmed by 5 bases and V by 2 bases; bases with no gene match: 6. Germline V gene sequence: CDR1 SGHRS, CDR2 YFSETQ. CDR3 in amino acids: CASSLGQGLDEQYF. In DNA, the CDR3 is TGCGCCAGCAGCTTAGGACAGGGACTTGACGAGCAGTACTTC. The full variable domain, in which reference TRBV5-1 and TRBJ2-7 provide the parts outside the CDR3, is KAGVTQTPRYLIKTRGQQVTLSCSPISGHRSVSWYQQTPGQGLQFLFEYFSETQRNKGNFPGRFSGRQFSNSRSEMNVSTLELGDSALYLCASSLGQGLDEQYFGPGTRLTVT.

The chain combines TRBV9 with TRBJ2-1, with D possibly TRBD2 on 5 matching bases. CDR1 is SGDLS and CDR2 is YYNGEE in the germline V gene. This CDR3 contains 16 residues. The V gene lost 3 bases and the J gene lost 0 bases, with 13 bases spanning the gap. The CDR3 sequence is CASSGLKRSSYNEQFF. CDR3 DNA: TGTGCCAGCAGCGGGTTAAAGCGGAGCTCCTACAATGAGCAGTTCTTC. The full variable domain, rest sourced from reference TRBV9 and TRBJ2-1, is DSGVTQTPKHLITATGQRVTLRCSPRSGDLSVYWYQQSLDQGLQFLIQYYNGEERAKGNILERFSAQQFPDLHSELNLSSLELGDSALYFCASSGLKRSSYNEQFFGPGTRLTVL.

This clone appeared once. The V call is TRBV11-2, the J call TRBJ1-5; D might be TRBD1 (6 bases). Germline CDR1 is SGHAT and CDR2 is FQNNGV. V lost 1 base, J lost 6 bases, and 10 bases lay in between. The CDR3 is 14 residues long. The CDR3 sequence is CASSLGTGFQPQHF. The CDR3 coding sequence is TGTGCCAGCAGCTTAGGAACAGGGTTTCAGCCCCAGCATTTT.

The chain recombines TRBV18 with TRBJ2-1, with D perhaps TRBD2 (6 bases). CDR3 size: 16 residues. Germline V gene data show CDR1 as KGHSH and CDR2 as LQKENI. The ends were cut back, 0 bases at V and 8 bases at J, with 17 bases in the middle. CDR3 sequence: CASSPPSSGLSYEQFF. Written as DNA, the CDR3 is TGTGCCAGCTCACCACCGTCCAGCGGGCTTTCCTATGAGCAGTTCTTC.

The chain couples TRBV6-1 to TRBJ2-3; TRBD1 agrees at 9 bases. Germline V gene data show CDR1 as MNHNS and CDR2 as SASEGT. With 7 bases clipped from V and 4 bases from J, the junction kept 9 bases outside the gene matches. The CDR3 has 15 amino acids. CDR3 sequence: CASTSGQGGPDTQYF. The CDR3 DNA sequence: TGTGCCAGCACATCGGGACAGGGTGGCCCAGATACGCAGTATTTT.

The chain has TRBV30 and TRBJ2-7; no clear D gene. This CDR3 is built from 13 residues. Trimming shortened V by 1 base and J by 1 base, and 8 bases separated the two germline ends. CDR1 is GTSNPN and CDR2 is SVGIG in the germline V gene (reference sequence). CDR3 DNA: TGTGCCTGGAGTGACTACGGATCCTACGAGCAGTACTTC. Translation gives CAWSDYGSYEQYF.

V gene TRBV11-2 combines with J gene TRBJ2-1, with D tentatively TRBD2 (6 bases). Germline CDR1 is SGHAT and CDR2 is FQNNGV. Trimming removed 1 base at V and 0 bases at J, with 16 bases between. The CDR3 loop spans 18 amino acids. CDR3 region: CASSLGGLATLSYNEQFF. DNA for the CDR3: TGTGCCAGCAGCTTAGGCGGGCTAGCGACCCTCTCCTACAATGAGCAGTTCTTC.

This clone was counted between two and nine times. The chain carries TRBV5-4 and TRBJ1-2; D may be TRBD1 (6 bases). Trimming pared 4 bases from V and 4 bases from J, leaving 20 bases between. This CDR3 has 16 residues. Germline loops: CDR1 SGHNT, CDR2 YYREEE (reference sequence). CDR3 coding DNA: TGTGCCAGCAGCCTTGGCTCGGGGGGCGGGGGCTATGGCTACACCTTC. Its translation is CASSLGSGGGGYGYTF.

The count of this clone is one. The CDR3 nucleotides are TGTGCCAGCGGTACAGGTTCAGATACGCAGTATTTT. Its translation: CASGTGSDTQYF. This chain links TRBV2 with TRBJ2-3; D possibly corresponds to TRBD1 (5 bases). V dropped 8 bases and J dropped 4 bases, with 10 bases sitting between them. CDR3 length equals 12 residues. The germline V gene has CDR1 SNHLY and CDR2 FYNNEI. Variable domain in full (rest from reference TRBV2 and TRBJ2-3): EPEVTQTPSHQVTQMGQEVILRCVPISNHLYFYWYRQILGQKVEFLVSFYNNEISEKSEIFDDQFSVERPDGSNFTLKIRSTKLEDSAMYFCASGTGSDTQYFGPGTRLTVL.

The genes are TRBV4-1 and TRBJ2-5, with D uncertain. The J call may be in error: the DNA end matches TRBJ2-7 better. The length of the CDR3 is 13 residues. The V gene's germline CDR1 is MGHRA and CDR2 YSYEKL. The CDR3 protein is CASSLGSNYEQYF. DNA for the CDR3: TGCGCCAGCAGCCTCGGGTCAAACTACGAGCAGTACTTC.

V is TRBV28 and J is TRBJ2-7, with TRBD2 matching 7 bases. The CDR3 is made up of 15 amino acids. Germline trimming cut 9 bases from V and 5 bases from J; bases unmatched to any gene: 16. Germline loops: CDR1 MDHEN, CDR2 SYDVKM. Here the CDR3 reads CASPSPGGSDNEQYV. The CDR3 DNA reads TGTGCCAGTCCCTCGCCTGGCGGGAGTGATAACGAGCAGTACGTC.

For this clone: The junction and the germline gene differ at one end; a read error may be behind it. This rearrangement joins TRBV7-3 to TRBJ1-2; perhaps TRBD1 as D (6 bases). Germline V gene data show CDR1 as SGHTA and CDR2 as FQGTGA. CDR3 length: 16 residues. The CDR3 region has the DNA TGTGCCAGCAGCCTAACCTCCAGGGGTGCTAACTATGGCTACACCTTC. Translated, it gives CASSLTSRGANYGYTF.

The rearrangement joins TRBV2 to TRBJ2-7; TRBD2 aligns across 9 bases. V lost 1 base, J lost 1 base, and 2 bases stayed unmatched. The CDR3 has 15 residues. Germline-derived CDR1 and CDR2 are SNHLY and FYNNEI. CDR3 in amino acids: CASSEGLAVSYEQYV. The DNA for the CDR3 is TGTGCCAGCAGTGAAGGACTAGCGGTATCCTACGAGCAGTACGTC.

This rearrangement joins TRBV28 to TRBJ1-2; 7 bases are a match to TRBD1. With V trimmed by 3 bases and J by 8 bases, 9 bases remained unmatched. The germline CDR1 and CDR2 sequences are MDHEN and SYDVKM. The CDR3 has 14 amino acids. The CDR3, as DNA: TGTGCCAGCAGTTTTGTACGCCAGGGGGGCGGCTACACCTTC. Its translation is CASSFVRQGGGYTF.

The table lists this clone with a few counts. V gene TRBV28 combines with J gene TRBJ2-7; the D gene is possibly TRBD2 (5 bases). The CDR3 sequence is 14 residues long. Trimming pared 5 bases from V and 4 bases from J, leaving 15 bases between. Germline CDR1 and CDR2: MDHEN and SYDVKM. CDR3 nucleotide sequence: TGTGCCAGCAGTACACTAGGGCCCATGTACGAGCAGTACGTC. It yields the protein CASSTLGPMYEQYV.

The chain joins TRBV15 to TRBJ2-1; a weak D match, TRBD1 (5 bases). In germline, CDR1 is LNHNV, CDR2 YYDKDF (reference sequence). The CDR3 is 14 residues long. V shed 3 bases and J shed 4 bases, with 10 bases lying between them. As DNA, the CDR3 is TGTGCCACCAGCAGCAGGGTCCTATACAATGAGCAGTTCTTC. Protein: CATSSRVLYNEQFF.

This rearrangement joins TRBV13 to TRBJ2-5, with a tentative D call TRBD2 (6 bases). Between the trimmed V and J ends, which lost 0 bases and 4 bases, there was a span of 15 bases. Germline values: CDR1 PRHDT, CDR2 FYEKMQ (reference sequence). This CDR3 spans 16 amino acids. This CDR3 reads CASSLGGGWVRETQYF. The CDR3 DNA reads TGTGCCAGCAGCTTAGGCGGAGGGTGGGTAAGAGAGACCCAGTACTTC.

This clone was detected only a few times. The CDR3 reads CASSQEWGQTQPQHF. Here the CDR3 DNA reads TGCGCCAGCAGCCAAGAGTGGGGACAGACGCAGCCCCAGCATTTT. V is TRBV4-3 and J is TRBJ1-5; 7 bases map to TRBD1. The CDR3 has 15 amino acids. Germline CDR1 reads LGHNA; CDR2 reads YSLEER. V was pared by 0 bases and J by 7 bases, with 6 bases of the junction left unmatched.

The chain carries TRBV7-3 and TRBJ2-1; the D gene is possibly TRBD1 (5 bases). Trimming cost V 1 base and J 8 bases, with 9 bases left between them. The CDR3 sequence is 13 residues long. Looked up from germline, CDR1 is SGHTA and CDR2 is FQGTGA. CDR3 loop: CASSLSPRDEQFF. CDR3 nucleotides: TGTGCCAGCAGCTTAAGCCCCAGGGATGAGCAGTTCTTC. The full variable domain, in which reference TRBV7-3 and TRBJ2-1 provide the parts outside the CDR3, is GAGVSQTPSNKVTEKGKYVELRCDPISGHTALYWYRQSLGQGPEFLIYFQGTGAADDSGLPNDRFFAVRPEGSVSTLKIQRTERGDSAVYLCASSLSPRDEQFFGPGTRLTVL.

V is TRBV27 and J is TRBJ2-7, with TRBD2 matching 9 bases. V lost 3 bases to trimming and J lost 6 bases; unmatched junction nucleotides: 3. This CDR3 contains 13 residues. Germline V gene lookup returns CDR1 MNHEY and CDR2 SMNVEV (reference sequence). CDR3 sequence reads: CASSFQAGGEQYV. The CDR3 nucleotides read TGTGCCAGCAGTTTCCAAGCGGGAGGCGAGCAGTACGTC.

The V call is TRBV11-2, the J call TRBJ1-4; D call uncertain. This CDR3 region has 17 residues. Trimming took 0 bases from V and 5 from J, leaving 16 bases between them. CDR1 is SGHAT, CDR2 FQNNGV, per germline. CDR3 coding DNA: TGTGCCAGCAGCTTAGACGTACCCTGGGAGTCAAATGAAAAACTGTTTTTT. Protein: CASSLDVPWESNEKLFF.

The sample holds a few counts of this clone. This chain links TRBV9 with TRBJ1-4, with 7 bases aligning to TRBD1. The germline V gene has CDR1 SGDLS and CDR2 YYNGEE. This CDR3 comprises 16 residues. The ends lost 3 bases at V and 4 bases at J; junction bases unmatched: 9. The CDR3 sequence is CASSAIDRDFNEKLFF. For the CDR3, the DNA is TGTGCCAGCAGCGCCATCGACAGGGACTTTAATGAAAAACTGTTTTTT.